This is a list of T cell receptor beta chains from one sample in a study of lymphopenia after photon versus proton radiotherapy. Assay used: immunoSEQ multiplex PCR; TCRdb lists only in-frame clones, some missing. The table includes tens of thousands of clones, about 88% detected once. The sequencing used peripheral blood, collected from a patient treated with proton-based radiotherapy. These receptors originate from a man in his sixties with pancreatic cancer. The CDR3 runs from the conserved cysteine through the conserved F or W. The D gene is left open where the match is weak. Clone size is not always given. Where it is, it says once, few, many or a class for expanded clones.

J gene | D gene | clone size | V gene | CDR3 DNA | CDR3 protein
TRBJ1-5 | - | - | TRBV28 | TGTGCCAGCAGTTTCCGGGGGGCGGGGATACCCCAGCATTTT | CASSFRGAGIPQHF
TRBJ1-3 | - | - | TRBV2 | TGTGCCAGCAGTGAAATGGGCAGGGTAAACACCATATATTTT | CASSEMGRVNTIYF
TRBJ1-5 | TRBD1 | - | TRBV15 | TGTGCCACCAAGGACAGGGTCGGCAATCAGCCCCAGCATTTT | CATKDRVGNQPQHF
TRBJ2-1 | - | - | TRBV29-1 | TGCAGCGGCCGTCGTGGGAGCTCCTACAATGAGCAGTTCTTC | CSGRRGSSYNEQFF
TRBJ2-7 | TRBD1 | - | TRBV19 | TGTGCCAGTAAAGACAGGGCATCCCCGACCTACGAGCAGTACTTC | CASKDRASPTYEQYF
TRBJ2-3 | TRBD2 | - | TRBV6-5 | TGTGCCAGCAGTTACCTATTGGGGGGGGGTACAGATACGCAGTATTTT | CASSYLLGGGTDTQYF
TRBJ2-1 | - | - | TRBV10-3 | TGTGCCATCAGTGAGTCTAAGACTAGCAATGAGCAGTTCTTC | CAISESKTSNEQFF
TRBJ2-1 | TRBD2 | - | TRBV27 | TGTGCCAGCAAATTATTCACCGGGACTAGCGACTACAATGAGCAGTTCTTC | CASKLFTGTSDYNEQFF
TRBJ1-4 | - | once | TRBV9 | TGTGCCAGCAGCGTAGGGACGGCAACTAATGAAAAACTGTTTTTT | CASSVGTATNEKLFF
TRBJ1-2 | - | - | TRBV25-1 | TGTGCCAGCAGTCCGGGTTCAGGGAGCTACACCTTC | CASSPGSGSYTF